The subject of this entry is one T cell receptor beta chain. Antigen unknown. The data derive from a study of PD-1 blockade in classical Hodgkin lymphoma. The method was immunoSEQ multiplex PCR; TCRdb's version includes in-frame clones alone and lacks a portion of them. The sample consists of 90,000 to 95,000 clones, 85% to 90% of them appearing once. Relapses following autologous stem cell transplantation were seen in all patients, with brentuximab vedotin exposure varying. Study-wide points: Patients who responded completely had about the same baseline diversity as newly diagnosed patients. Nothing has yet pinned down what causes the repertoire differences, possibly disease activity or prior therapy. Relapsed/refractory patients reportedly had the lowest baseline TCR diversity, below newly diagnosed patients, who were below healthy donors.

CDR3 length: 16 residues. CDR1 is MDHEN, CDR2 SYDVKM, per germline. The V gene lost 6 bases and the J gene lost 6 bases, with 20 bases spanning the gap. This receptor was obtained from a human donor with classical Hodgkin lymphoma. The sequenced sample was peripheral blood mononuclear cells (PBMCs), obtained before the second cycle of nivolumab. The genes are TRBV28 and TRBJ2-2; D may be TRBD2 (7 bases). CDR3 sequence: CASRTYFGGLAGELFF. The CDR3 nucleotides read TGTGCCAGCAGAACATACTTCGGGGGGCTGGCCGGGGAGCTGTTTTTT.